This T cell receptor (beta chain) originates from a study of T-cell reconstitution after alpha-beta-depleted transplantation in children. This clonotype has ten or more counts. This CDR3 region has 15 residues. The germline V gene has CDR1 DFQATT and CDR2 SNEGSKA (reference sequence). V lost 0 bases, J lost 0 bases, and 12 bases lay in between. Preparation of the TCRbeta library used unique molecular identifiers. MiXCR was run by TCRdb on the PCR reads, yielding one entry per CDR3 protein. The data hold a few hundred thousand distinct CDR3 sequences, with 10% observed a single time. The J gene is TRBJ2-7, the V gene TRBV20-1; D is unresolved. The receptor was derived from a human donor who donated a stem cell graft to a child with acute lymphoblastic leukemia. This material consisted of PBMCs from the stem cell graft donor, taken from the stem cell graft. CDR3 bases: TGCAGTGCTAGAGATCAAACAGATAGCTCCTACGAGCAGTACTTC. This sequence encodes CSARDQTDSSYEQYF.